The present entry profiles one T cell receptor (beta chain) with its context. PCR primers comprised 60 Vbeta and 13 Jbeta primers. Profiling relied on immunoSEQ multiplex PCR, and the TCRdb table lists in-frame clones only, not all of them. The repertoire holds over 150,000 clones, about four fifths seen once, with over 2.5% in the top ten. This specimen comes from a study of cytomegalovirus exposure and HLA in healthy donors. Germline trimming cut 6 bases from V and 6 bases from J; bases unmatched to any gene: 8. This CDR3 has 15 residues. Germline loops: CDR1 MDHEN, CDR2 SYDVKM. Material for sequencing was PBMCs. The receptor was isolated from a man aged 18 to 35 in good health and CMV-seronegative. This chain uses TRBV28 with TRBJ1-4; 9 nucleotides agree with TRBD1. CDR3 bases: TGTGCCAGCAGGCCCTCCCGGACAGGGGATGAAAAACTGTTTTTT. Translating gives CASRPSRTGDEKLFF. Full variable domain (remainder filled in from reference TRBV28 and TRBJ1-4): DVKVTQSSRYLVKRTGEKVFLECVQDMDHENMFWYRQDPGLGLRLIYFSYDVKMKEKGDIPEGYSVSREKKERFSLILESASTNQTSMYLCASRPSRTGDEKLFFGSGTQLSVL.